This TCR beta chain comes out of a study of blood T cell repertoires in COVID-19. The protocol was immunoSEQ multiplex PCR, while the TCRdb copy is restricted to in-frame clones and leaves out a portion. The profile covers fewer than 200,000 clones, with roughly 90% appearing a single time and approximately 4.6% taken by the ten largest. The CDR3 consists of 14 residues. From germline, CDR1 is MNHEY and CDR2 SMNVEV (reference sequence). V was pared by 0 bases and J by 2 bases, with 7 bases between. The sequence was obtained from a man between 18 and 35 years old with COVID-19, enrolled during active disease. J is TRBJ1-2 and V is TRBV27, with D possibly being TRBD1 (5 bases). Sequencing was carried out using peripheral blood. The CDR3 coding sequence is TGTGCCAGCAGTTTATCGTACAGGAACTATGGCTACACCTTC. Its protein product is CASSLSYRNYGYTF.